A selection of T cell receptor beta chains follows, all from one sample in a study of shared clonotypes between healthy human individuals. Only in-frame clones appear in the TCRdb table, and some are missing; sequencing was by immunoSEQ multiplex PCR. In the table there are over a million clones, about 98.5% of which are singletons. What was sequenced was naive CD4+ T cells sorted from blood. The receptor source for this set is a young man in good health. CDR3s include the opening cysteine and the closing phenylalanine or tryptophan. A D gene is named only where the DNA matches it firmly. Clone size is not always given. Where it is, it says once, few, many or a class for expanded clones.

D gene	J gene	clone size	V gene	CDR3 protein	CDR3 DNA
TRBD2	TRBJ2-3	NA	TRBV9	CASSSSGRATDTQYF	TGTGCCAGCAGCTCTAGCGGGAGGGCCACAGATACGCAGTATTTT
NA	TRBJ1-1	once	TRBV6-1	CASSNPASGNTEAFF	TGTGCCAGCAGTAACCCGGCCAGCGGAAACACTGAAGCTTTCTTT
NA	TRBJ1-5	NA	TRBV27	CASSFAPPSPQHF	TGTGCCAGCAGTTTTGCTCCCCCTTCGCCCCAGCATTTT
TRBD1	TRBJ2-7	NA	TRBV7-9	CASSDPGQGSYEQYF	TGTGCCAGCAGCGACCCGGGACAGGGCTCCTACGAGCAGTACTTC
NA	TRBJ2-2	NA	TRBV18	CASSPRAGNTGELFF	TGTGCCAGCTCACCCAGGGCGGGGAACACCGGGGAGCTGTTTTTT
TRBD1	TRBJ2-1	NA	TRBV5-4	CASSQNPGQGGNEQFF	TGTGCCAGCAGCCAAAATCCGGGACAGGGGGGCAATGAGCAGTTCTTC
TRBD1	TRBJ2-2	NA	TRBV18	CASSPRTGRDGELFF	TGTGCCAGCTCACCGAGGACAGGGCGTGACGGGGAGCTGTTTTTT
NA	TRBJ1-1	NA	TRBV6-5	CASRSGLNTEAFF	TGTGCCAGCAGGTCAGGGTTGAACACTGAAGCTTTCTTT
NA	TRBJ2-1	once	TRBV29-1	CSVARGGGSYNEQFF	TGCAGCGTTGCGCGAGGGGGGGGCTCCTACAATGAGCAGTTCTTC
TRBD1	TRBJ2-1	NA	TRBV19	CASRPRGQPTLF	TGTGCCAGTAGACCTCGGGGACAGCCAACACTCTTC
NA	TRBJ1-1	NA	TRBV7-2	CASSLYGYLTEAFF	TGTGCCAGCAGCTTATATGGCTATCTCACTGAAGCTTTCTTT
TRBD2	TRBJ2-1	NA	TRBV18	CASSPGLAGGEQFF	TGTGCCAGCTCACCGGGACTAGCGGGGGGTGAGCAGTTCTTC
TRBD1	TRBJ2-5	NA	TRBV18	CASSGPGQGEETQYF	TGTGCCAGCTCAGGACCGGGACAGGGAGAGGAGACCCAGTACTTC
NA	TRBJ1-5	NA	TRBV15	CATSSIKSHWVLNQPQHF	TGTGCCACCAGCAGCATCAAGTCCCACTGGGTACTCAATCAGCCCCAGCATTTT
NA	TRBJ2-1	NA	TRBV7-3	CASSLPRDLYNEQFF	TGTGCCAGCAGCTTGCCCAGAGACCTTTACAATGAGCAGTTCTTC
NA	TRBJ2-2	NA	TRBV18	CASSPARTGELFF	TGTGCCAGCTCACCCGCTCGGACCGGGGAGCTGTTTTTT